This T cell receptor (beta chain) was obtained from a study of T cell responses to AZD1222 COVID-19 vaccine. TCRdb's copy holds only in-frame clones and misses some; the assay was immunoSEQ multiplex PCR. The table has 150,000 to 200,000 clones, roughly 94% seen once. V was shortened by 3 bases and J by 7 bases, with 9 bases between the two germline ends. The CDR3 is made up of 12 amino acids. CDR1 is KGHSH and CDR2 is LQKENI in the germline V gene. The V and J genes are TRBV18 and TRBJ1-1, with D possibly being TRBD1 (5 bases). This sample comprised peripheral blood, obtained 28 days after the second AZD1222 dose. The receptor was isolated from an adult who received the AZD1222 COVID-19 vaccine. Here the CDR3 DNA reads TGTGCCAGCTCACCTCAAGGGGTTGAAGCTTTCTTT. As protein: CASSPQGVEAFF.